The rows below give T cell receptor beta chains drawn from one sample of a study of siplizumab effects on memory and regulatory T cells. The protocol was immunoSEQ multiplex PCR, while the TCRdb copy is restricted to in-frame clones and leaves out a portion. In the table there are about 40,000 clones, roughly nine tenths of which are singletons. Sequenced input: naive CD4+ T cells sorted from blood. Source of these receptors: a human donor in good health. CDR3s include the opening cysteine and the closing phenylalanine or tryptophan. D genes are given only for firm matches. Expanded clones get a size class; other rows say once, few or many, or leave the size out.

v_call	j_call	clone_size	d_call	cdr3_nt	cdr3_aa
TRBV27	TRBJ1-4	NA	NA	TGTGCCAGCGGACAATTAACTTCAACAACTAATGAAAAACTGTTTTTT	CASGQLTSTTNEKLFF
TRBV27	TRBJ2-3	NA	NA	TGTGCCAGCACAGATACGCAGTATTTT	CASTDTQYF
TRBV5-8	TRBJ2-5	NA	NA	TGTGCCAGCAGCTTGGACGGGAGCCACCAAGAGACCCAGTACTTC	CASSLDGSHQETQYF
TRBV5-1	TRBJ2-2	NA	TRBD1	TGCGCCAGCAGCCGGGACAGGGTGAGCACCGGGGAGCTGTTTTTT	CASSRDRVSTGELFF
TRBV11-2	TRBJ2-6	NA	NA	TGTGCCAGCAGCTTACCGCGGGGCAGTCTCTCTGGGGCCAACGTCCTGACTTTC	CASSLPRGSLSGANVLTF
TRBV6-8	TRBJ2-7	NA	NA	TGTGCCAGCACCTCCGGGCCCCCCTACGAGCAGTACTTC	CASTSGPPYEQYF
TRBV25-1	TRBJ2-1	NA	TRBD2	TGTGCCAGCAGTGAATTTGGCGGTAGCGGGAGCTCCTACAATGAGCAGTTCTTC	CASSEFGGSGSSYNEQFF
TRBV18	TRBJ2-7	few	TRBD1	TGTGCCAGCTCACCGGGACAGGTGACTTACGAGCAGTACTTC	CASSPGQVTYEQYF
TRBV4-1	TRBJ2-7	few	NA	TGCGCCAGCTACTACGGCCACGAGCAGTACTTC	CASYYGHEQYF
TRBV18	TRBJ2-3	NA	NA	TGTGCCAGCTCACCTGCATGGGGCGAGGCCGATACGCAGTATTTT	CASSPAWGEADTQYF
TRBV18	TRBJ2-1	NA	TRBD2	TGTGCCAGCTCACCTGTACTAGCGGTGGGTTTTTCCTACAATGAGCAGTTCTTC	CASSPVLAVGFSYNEQFF
TRBV11-2	TRBJ2-2	NA	NA	TGTGCCAGCAGCTTAGTAATGGGGGCCACCGGGGAGCTGTTTTTT	CASSLVMGATGELFF
TRBV11-2	TRBJ2-7	NA	TRBD2	TGTGCCAGCAGCTTAGATCTAGCGGGTTCCCACGAGCAGTACTTC	CASSLDLAGSHEQYF
TRBV11-3	TRBJ2-1	NA	TRBD2	TGTGCCAGCAGCTTAGATCGGCTAGCGGGATGGCTGAATGAGCAGTTCTTC	CASSLDRLAGWLNEQFF
TRBV5-6	TRBJ1-5	once	NA	TGTGCCAGCAGCTTGCCGGGGGAAAATCAGCCCCAGCATTTT	CASSLPGENQPQHF
TRBV5-6	TRBJ1-2	NA	NA	TGTGCCAGCACCATGGTCGGGGAACCAATACGGCGCTACACCTTC	CASTMVGEPIRRYTF
TRBV5-1	TRBJ1-1	NA	NA	TGCGCCAGCAGCCCCCAGGGAATTGGGGGCACTGAAGCTTTCTTT	CASSPQGIGGTEAFF
TRBV6-5	TRBJ2-3	NA	NA	TGTGCCAGCAAAGACCGCAATCTGAATACGCAGTATTTT	CASKDRNLNTQYF
TRBV27	TRBJ2-1	once	NA	TGTGCCAGCAGTGGAAGGAGGGACTACAATGAGCAGTTCTTC	CASSGRRDYNEQFF
TRBV9	TRBJ2-5	NA	NA	TGTGCCAGCAGCGTAGGGGGAAGGGTGGAGACCCAGTACTTC	CASSVGGRVETQYF
TRBV6-6	TRBJ2-5	NA	NA	TGTGCCAGCAGTTCAATTTATCAAGAGACCCAGTACTTC	CASSSIYQETQYF
TRBV19	TRBJ2-1	few	TRBD2	TGTGCCAGTAGTATAGGTAGCGGGAACCCCTACAATGAGCAGTTCTTC	CASSIGSGNPYNEQFF
TRBV6-5	TRBJ1-5	NA	TRBD1	TGTGCCAGCAGTCTTGACAGGGGGGGCCAGCCCCAGCATTTT	CASSLDRGGQPQHF
TRBV18	TRBJ1-5	NA	TRBD1	TGTGCCAGCTCACCAATGGGGGGACAGGGAGCTAGCAATCAGCCCCAGCATTTT	CASSPMGGQGASNQPQHF
TRBV11-1	TRBJ1-2	NA	NA	TGTGCCAGCAGCTTAGGACAGGAGATGGGCGGCTACACCTTC	CASSLGQEMGGYTF
TRBV9	TRBJ2-1	once	NA	TGTGCCAGCAGCCCGAAGGAGGGCTCCTACAATGAGCAGTTCTTC	CASSPKEGSYNEQFF
TRBV2	TRBJ2-1	NA	NA	TGTGCCAGCAGTGAAAAGGGGCGACTAGGAGAGTTCTTC	CASSEKGRLGEFF
TRBV5-1	TRBJ2-3	NA	NA	TGCGCCAGCAGCTTGGTCACAGATACGCAGTATTTT	CASSLVTDTQYF
TRBV7-9	TRBJ2-7	NA	NA	TGTGCCAGCAGCTTTCCAGGGCCCCCCTACGAGCAGTACTTC	CASSFPGPPYEQYF
TRBV6-4	TRBJ2-7	NA	NA	TGTGCCAGCAGTGATCCTAGCTCGTCCGAGCAGTACTTC	CASSDPSSSEQYF
TRBV19	TRBJ2-7	NA	TRBD2	TGTGCCAGTAATAAAGCGGGGGCCTCCTACGAGCAGTACTTC	CASNKAGASYEQYF
TRBV7-9	TRBJ2-7	few	NA	TGTGCCAGCAGCTCTCTAAAGGGGGTTGGCGAGCAGTACTTC	CASSSLKGVGEQYF
TRBV5-4	TRBJ1-6	NA	TRBD1	TGTGCCACCCTGGACAGGGGCAGGAATTCACCCCTCCACTTT	CATLDRGRNSPLHF
TRBV6-1	TRBJ2-7	NA	NA	TGTGCCAGCAGTAAAGGACTCTCCTACGAGCAGTACTTC	CASSKGLSYEQYF
TRBV2	TRBJ1-1	NA	NA	TGTGCCAGCAGACGAACTGGCGGCACTGAAGCTTTCTTT	CASRRTGGTEAFF
TRBV10-2	TRBJ1-2	NA	NA	TGCGCCAGCAGTTCCGGGACCCCCCGCCATGGCTACACCTTC	CASSSGTPRHGYTF
TRBV5-1	TRBJ1-3	NA	TRBD1	TGCGCCAGCAGCTTATGGGGACAGGCCCTCTCTGGAAACACCATATATTTT	CASSLWGQALSGNTIYF
TRBV6-5	TRBJ2-5	once	NA	TGTGCCAGCAGTAACAATCAAGAGACCCAGTACTTC	CASSNNQETQYF
TRBV7-7	TRBJ2-4	NA	TRBD2	TGTGCTAGCAGCCTACTAGCGCTAAGACTAGCCAAAAACATTCAGTACTTC	CASSLLALRLAKNIQYF
TRBV5-5	TRBJ1-2	NA	NA	TGTGCCAGCAGCTTCGTCGGCCTGGGCAGTGGCTACACCTTC	CASSFVGLGSGYTF
TRBV7-9	TRBJ1-5	NA	NA	TGTGCCAGCAGCCCGGACAGATACAATCAGCCCCAGCATTTT	CASSPDRYNQPQHF
TRBV5-1	TRBJ1-6	NA	TRBD1	TGCGCCAGCAGCCCGGGACAGGGTGATTCACCCCTCCACTTT	CASSPGQGDSPLHF